These 13 T cell receptor beta chains came from one sample sequenced in a study of T cells in women clearing cervical HPV infection. Some clones are missing from TCRdb's copy, which holds only in-frame ones; the method was immunoSEQ multiplex PCR. Here the sample table reports about 40,000 clones. Input material: blood buffy coat. The receptors derive from a woman between 18 and 75 years old with a cervical HPV16 infection that either progressed to CIN3+ or cleared (not recorded which).

A remark on this clone: The CDR3 end is not reached by the read, which stops 3 residues before it; the germline J gene fills it in. The chain links TRBV19 to TRBJ2-7; D is perhaps TRBD1 (5 bases). The CDR3 length is 12 residues. Germline lookup yields CDR1 LNHDA and CDR2 SQIVND (reference sequence). Trimming took off 5 bases at V and 4 bases at J, with 9 bases between the two ends. CDR3: CASSGALYEQYF. CDR3 DNA (partial): TGTGCCAGTAGTGGGGCCCTTTACGAG. Full variable domain (missing parts from reference TRBV19 and TRBJ2-7): DGGITQSPKYLFRKEGQNVTLSCEQNLNHDAMYWYRQDPGQGLRLIYYSQIVNDFQKGDIAEGYSVSREKKESFPLTVTSAQKNPTAFYLCASSGALYEQYFGPGTRLTVT.

To note about this clone: The sequenced fragment ends 3 residues before the CDR3 boundary, so the rest is inferred from the germline J gene. The chain carries TRBV6-2 or TRBV6-3 and TRBJ1-5; a weak D match, TRBD1 (6 bases). CDR1 MNHEY and CDR2 SVGEGT come from the germline V gene. CDR3 length: 14 residues. The ends were cut back, 6 bases at V and 4 bases at J, with 13 bases in the middle. The part of the CDR3 DNA that was read is TGTGCCAGCAGCGACGGGACACCGAATCAGCCC. Amino acids: CASSDGTPNQP. In full, the CDR3 is CASSDGTPNQPQHF.

A note on this clone: With the read ending 3 residues before the CDR3 end, the germline J gene is used to fill in that end. The chain links TRBV2 to TRBJ2-1; tentatively, D is TRBD1 (5 bases). Trimming shortened V by 7 bases and J by 0 bases, and 22 bases separated the two germline ends. The CDR3 consists of 18 residues. In germline, CDR1 is SNHLY, CDR2 FYNNEI. CDR3 sequence: CASMAGPDVRGSYNEQFF. The part of the CDR3 DNA that was read is TGTGCCAGCATGGCCGGACCGGATGTAAGGGGCTCCTACAATGAG.

To note about this clone: The read comes to an end 3 residues before the CDR3 does, leaving the germline J gene to fill in the end. The chain recombines TRBV12-3 or TRBV12-4 with TRBJ1-6; 9 nucleotides agree with TRBD1. The CDR3 length is 14 residues. Losses at the gene ends were 7 bases for V and 9 bases for J; bases not matched to a gene: 7. CDR3 sequence: CASTPGQGFSPLHF. CDR3 bases read: TGTGCCAGCACTCCGGGACAGGGCTTTTCACCC.

Regarding this clone: The observed sequence ends 3 residues before the CDR3 terminus, with the missing tail filled in from the germline J gene. V gene TRBV18 combines with J gene TRBJ1-3; D possibly corresponds to TRBD1 (5 bases). Germline CDR1 and CDR2: KGHSH and LQKENI. V dropped 0 bases and J dropped 2 bases, with 11 bases sitting between them. This CDR3 comprises 16 residues. The sequenced CDR3 bases are TGTGCCAGCTCACCACCGAGAGGGGCCGCTGGAAACACC. Its protein is CASSPPRGAAGNT. The CDR3 in its entirety is CASSPPRGAAGNTIYF.

Details on this clone: Read data end 3 residues before the CDR3 end; the end is taken from the germline J gene. This chain joins TRBV19 and TRBJ1-6, with TRBD1 identical over 10 bases. The CDR3 is made up of 16 amino acids. Germline CDR1 is LNHDA and CDR2 is SQIVND (reference sequence). Germline trimming cut 5 bases from V and 6 bases from J; bases unmatched to any gene: 7. CDR3 loop: CASSLRTGGPNSPLHF. Incomplete CDR3 DNA: TGTGCCAGTAGTCTTCGGACAGGGGGTCCTAATTCACCC.

Regarding this clone: The read stops 3 residues short of the end of the CDR3; the missing end is completed from the germline J gene. J is TRBJ1-1 and V is TRBV12-3 or TRBV12-4; D gene unclear. The CDR3 is made up of 13 amino acids. Trimming took off 6 bases at V and 1 base at J, with 9 bases between the two ends. CDR3 in amino acids: CASRLSGNTEAFF. Partial CDR3 DNA: TGTGCCAGCAGGCTCTCAGGGAACACTGAA.

Regarding this clone: Read coverage stops 3 residues before the CDR3 terminus; the germline J gene supplies the remainder. This rearrangement joins TRBV10-1 to TRBJ2-7; D is possibly TRBD1 (7 bases). Germline-derived CDR1 and CDR2 are WNHNN and SYGVQD (reference sequence). V lost 0 bases and J lost 3, with 12 bases in between. CDR3 size: 15 residues. The CDR3 loop is CASSESNRGGYEQYF. The CDR3 DNA, read in part, is TGCGCCAGCAGTGAGTCGAACAGGGGAGGCTACGAG.

A note on this clone: The CDR3 end falls 3 residues outside the read, so it is completed with the germline J gene. Additional DNA sequences in this sample encode the identical CDR3. The chain carries TRBV6-1 and TRBJ1-1, with a tentative D call TRBD1 (5 bases). CDR1 is MNHNS, CDR2 SASEGT, per germline. The length of the CDR3 is 14 residues. V was clipped by 0 bases and J by 1 base, with 6 bases between them. The CDR3 loop reads CASSEAGGNTEAFF. CDR3 bases read: TGTGCCAGCAGTGAAGCGGGGGGGAACACTGAA.

Worth noting for this clone: The CDR3 extends 3 residues past the end of the read, so its final part is completed from the germline J gene. This sequence joins TRBV7-9 and TRBJ1-3; TRBD1 aligns across 7 bases. This CDR3 has 12 residues. CDR1 and CDR2 (germline): SEHNR, FQNEAQ (reference sequence). Incomplete CDR3 DNA: TGTGCCAGCAGCCTCACAGGGGAGGCC. Translation gives CASSLTGEA. The full CDR3 protein is CASSLTGEAIYF. Filled out from reference TRBV7-9 and TRBJ1-3, the complete variable domain reads DTGVSQNPRHKITKRGQNVTFRCDPISEHNRLYWYRQTLGQGPEFLTYFQNEAQLEKSRLLSDRFSAERPKGSFSTLEIQRTEQGDSAMYLCASSLTGEAIYFGEGSWLTVV.

With respect to this clone: The CDR3 extends 3 residues past the end of the read, so its final part is completed from the germline J gene. The V gene is TRBV4-1, the J gene TRBJ1-4; no definite D call. This CDR3 has 13 residues. V was pared by 5 bases and J by 8 bases, with 12 bases between. Germline loops: CDR1 MGHRA, CDR2 YSYEKL. The CDR3 loop is CASSAVRLEKLFF. CDR3 DNA (partial): TGCGCCAGCAGCGCAGTACGTCTCGAAAAA.

Comment on this clone: The read is 3 residues too short to cover the CDR3 end, so that end is filled in from the germline J gene. The rearrangement links TRBV2 to TRBJ1-3; tentatively, D is TRBD1 (5 bases). This CDR3 region has 16 residues. V lost 0 bases and J lost 0, with 9 bases in between. CDR1 is SNHLY, CDR2 FYNNEI, per germline. Partial CDR3 DNA: TGTGCCAGCAGTGAAGCGGGCAGGGTCTCTGGAAACACC. As protein: CASSEAGRVSGNT. The entire CDR3 reads CASSEAGRVSGNTIYF.

A note on this clone: Read sequence stops 3 residues before the CDR3 end, and the germline J gene provides the missing end. The chain employs TRBV18 and TRBJ2-3; D may be TRBD1 or TRBD2 (5 bases each). The germline V gene has CDR1 KGHSH and CDR2 LQKENI. The CDR3 loop spans 16 amino acids. V was shortened by 4 bases and J by 0 bases, with 14 bases between the two germline ends. Partial CDR3 DNA: TGTGCCAGCTCACTGAGGGGATCCCTTAGCACAGATACG. Translated: CASSLRGSLSTDT. The whole CDR3 protein is CASSLRGSLSTDTQYF.